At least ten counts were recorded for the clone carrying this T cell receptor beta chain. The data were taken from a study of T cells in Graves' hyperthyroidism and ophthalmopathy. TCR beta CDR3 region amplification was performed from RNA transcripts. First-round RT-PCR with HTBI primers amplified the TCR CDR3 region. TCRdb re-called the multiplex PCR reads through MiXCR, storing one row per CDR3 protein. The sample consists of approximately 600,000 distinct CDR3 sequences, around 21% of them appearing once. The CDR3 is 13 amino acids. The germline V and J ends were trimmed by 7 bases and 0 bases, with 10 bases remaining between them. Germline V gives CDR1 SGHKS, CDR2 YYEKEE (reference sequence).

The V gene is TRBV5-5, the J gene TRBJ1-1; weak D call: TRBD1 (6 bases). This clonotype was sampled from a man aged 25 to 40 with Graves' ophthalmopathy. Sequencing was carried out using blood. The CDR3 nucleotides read TGTGCCAGCTTAGGACAGTTGAACACTGAAGCTTTCTTT. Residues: CASLGQLNTEAFF. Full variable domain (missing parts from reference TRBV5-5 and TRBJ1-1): DAGVTQSPTHLIKTRGQQVTLRCSPISGHKSVSWYQQVLGQGPQFIFQYYEKEERGRGNFPDRFSARQFPNYSSELNVNALLLGDSALYLCASLGQLNTEAFFGQGTRLTVV.